This T cell receptor beta chain originates from a study of a mutant IDH1 vaccine in newly diagnosed glioma. Comment on this clone: Its antigen is undetermined.

The CDR3 has 14 amino acids. From germline, CDR1 is MNHEY and CDR2 SVGAGI. V dropped 4 bases and J dropped 4; count of bases not matched to a gene: 5. The data were produced by immunoSEQ multiplex PCR, yet TCRdb's version contains in-frame clones alone and is incomplete. This sample yields around 57,000 clones, of which about 91% are seen a single time; approximately 1.9% belongs to the top ten. As for time point: week 11, during vaccination. Vaccine doses each comprised 300 ug of mutant IDH1 20-mer peptide, with topical imiquimod. Sample: PBMCs, taken from a glioma patient whose treatment included an IDH1 peptide vaccine. The source is a man aged 35-49 years with glioma. The chain has TRBV6-5 and TRBJ1-2, with 8 bases identical to TRBD1. CDR3 nucleotide sequence: TGTGCCAGCAGTTTGGGACAGGCACTCTATGGCTACACCTTC. Protein product: CASSLGQALYGYTF.